A single sample is the source of the 16 T cell receptor beta chains below, sequenced in a study of OX40 agonist ivuxolimab in advanced cancers. Sequencing was performed with immunoSEQ multiplex PCR; in TCRdb, only in-frame clones are kept and a portion is missing. The sample holds roughly 93,000 clones, under 85% seen once. The sample in question was CD4+ or CD8+ T cells sorted from blood, obtained in a trial of the OX40 agonist ivuxolimab. These TCRs come from an adult with an advanced solid tumor such as melanoma, head and neck, liver or kidney cancer.

The V call is TRBV7-2, the J call TRBJ2-7; TRBD2 might be the D (6 bases). V lost 6 bases to trimming and J lost 0 bases, with 15 bases between them. CDR3 length equals 15 residues. The V gene's germline CDR1 is SGHTA and CDR2 FQGNSA. DNA of the CDR3: TGTGCCAGCAGTCGTCCGGGACTTTACTCCTACGAGCAGTACTTC. This translates into CASSRPGLYSYEQYF.

The gene calls are TRBV13 and TRBJ1-1, with 7 bases fitting TRBD1. This CDR3 comprises 15 residues. The germline V gene encodes CDR1 PRHDT and CDR2 FYEKMQ (reference sequence). V was pared by 0 bases and J by 2 bases, with 3 bases of the junction left unmatched. CDR3 sequence reads: CASSLGDRPNTEAFF. DNA of the CDR3: TGTGCCAGCAGCTTAGGGGACAGGCCAAACACTGAAGCTTTCTTT.

The chain combines TRBV5-1 with TRBJ1-2, with D uncertain. The germline V and J ends were trimmed by 3 bases and 4 bases, with 7 bases remaining between them. There are 12 residues in the CDR3. The germline V gene has CDR1 SGHRS and CDR2 YFSETQ. CDR3 sequence (DNA): TGCGCCAGCAGCTCCGGTAGCTATGGCTACACCTTC. This sequence encodes CASSSGSYGYTF.

The chain uses TRBV6-5 and TRBJ2-7; tentatively, D is TRBD1 (6 bases). The germline V and J ends were trimmed by 2 bases and 2 bases, with 10 bases remaining between them. The CDR3 covers 14 residues. Germline V CDR1 and CDR2: MNHEY, SVGAGI. The DNA of the CDR3 is TGTGCCAGCAGTTACCACAGGGTTCCCTACGAGCAGTACTTC. It yields the protein CASSYHRVPYEQYF.

V gene TRBV5-1 combines with J gene TRBJ1-6, with no clear D. The CDR3 is made up of 14 amino acids. V was trimmed by 0 bases and J by 11 bases, leaving 12 bases between them. CDR1 is SGHRS, CDR2 YFSETQ, per germline. CDR3 protein: CASSLDGLPTPLHF. CDR3 DNA: TGCGCCAGCAGCTTGGACGGTTTACCTACACCCCTCCACTTT. The full variable domain, with the rest looked up from reference TRBV5-1 and TRBJ1-6, is KAGVTQTPRYLIKTRGQQVTLSCSPISGHRSVSWYQQTPGQGLQFLFEYFSETQRNKGNFPGRFSGRQFSNSRSEMNVSTLELGDSALYLCASSLDGLPTPLHFGNGTRLTVT.

This clone appeared a single time. The chain uses TRBV19 and TRBJ1-4; TRBD1 matches 9 bases. Trimming at V came to 6 bases and at J to 8 bases, leaving 10 bases not matched to a gene. The CDR3 contains 15 residues. The germline V gene has CDR1 LNHDA and CDR2 SQIVND (reference sequence). Here the CDR3 DNA reads TGTGCCAGTAGCGGACCGGGACAGGGAAGGGAAAAACTGTTTTTT. It translates to CASSGPGQGREKLFF.

V gene TRBV19 combines with J gene TRBJ1-1; 8 nucleotides agree with TRBD1. The CDR3 runs to 16 residues. V was clipped by 3 bases and J by 5 bases; unmatched bases: 11. Germline CDR1 reads LNHDA; CDR2 reads SQIVND (reference sequence). The CDR3 DNA is TGTGCCAGTAGTATCATCCCAACAGGGGGGCGGACTGAAGCTTTCTTT. This translates into CASSIIPTGGRTEAFF. The complete variable domain, with remaining parts taken from reference TRBV19 and TRBJ1-1, reads DGGITQSPKYLFRKEGQNVTLSCEQNLNHDAMYWYRQDPGQGLRLIYYSQIVNDFQKGDIAEGYSVSREKKESFPLTVTSAQKNPTAFYLCASSIIPTGGRTEAFFGQGTRLTVV.

This chain uses TRBV5-1 with TRBJ2-3; D possibly matches TRBD1 or TRBD2 (5 bases each). From germline, CDR1 is SGHRS and CDR2 YFSETQ. The CDR3 length is 16 residues. The germline V and J ends were trimmed by 1 base and 3 bases, with 15 bases remaining between them. CDR3 coding DNA: TGCGCCAGCAGCTTGTCCGGGACCGTCGGAACAGATACGCAGTATTTT. Its protein is CASSLSGTVGTDTQYF. Based on the CDR3 plus reference TRBV5-1 and TRBJ2-3, the full variable domain is KAGVTQTPRYLIKTRGQQVTLSCSPISGHRSVSWYQQTPGQGLQFLFEYFSETQRNKGNFPGRFSGRQFSNSRSEMNVSTLELGDSALYLCASSLSGTVGTDTQYFGPGTRLTVL.

This clone was seen a single time. This chain links TRBV18 with TRBJ2-5; no reliable D call. The germline V and J ends were trimmed by 4 bases and 2 bases, with 17 bases remaining between them. From germline, CDR1 is KGHSH and CDR2 LQKENI. The CDR3 loop spans 16 amino acids. The CDR3 sequence is CASSRAISRAQETQYF. CDR3 nucleotides: TGTGCCAGCTCACGCGCGATTAGTAGAGCGCAAGAGACCCAGTACTTC. The full variable domain, its missing parts supplied by reference TRBV18 and TRBJ2-5, is NAGVMQNPRHLVRRRGQEARLRCSPMKGHSHVYWYRQLPEEGLKFMVYLQKENIIDESGMPKERFSAEFPKEGPSILRIQQVVRGDSAAYFCASSRAISRAQETQYFGPGTRLLVL.

In its sample, this clone was seen once. This sequence joins TRBV7-6 and TRBJ2-2; 7 nucleotides line up with TRBD1. There are 15 residues in the CDR3. Germline-derived CDR1 and CDR2 are SGHVS and FNYEAQ. With V trimmed by 5 bases and J by 3 bases, 6 bases remained unmatched. The CDR3 DNA follows: TGTGCCAGCAGCCCTTCCGGGACAGACACCGGGGAGCTGTTTTTT. It is translated as CASSPSGTDTGELFF.

The chain joins TRBV10-1 to TRBJ1-1, with D possibly TRBD1 on 6 matching bases. V was cut by 5 bases and J by 0 bases, with 10 bases left in between. Germline V CDR1 and CDR2: WNHNN, SYGVQD (reference sequence). CDR3 size: 14 residues. CDR3 sequence: CASSSGTLNTEAFF. CDR3 DNA: TGCGCCAGCAGTTCCGGGACATTGAACACTGAAGCTTTCTTT.

The chain is built from TRBV15 and TRBJ2-5; the match to TRBD2 covers 11 bases. This CDR3 is built from 14 residues. CDR1 LNHNV and CDR2 YYDKDF come from the germline V gene (reference sequence). The junction had 2 bases not matched to a gene; V was cut back by 5 bases and J by 3 bases. The DNA of the CDR3 is TGTGCCACCAGCCATAGCGGGAGGGAAGAGACCCAGTACTTC. This gives the protein CATSHSGREETQYF.

The chain is built from TRBV7-9 and TRBJ1-4; D possibly corresponds to TRBD1 (5 bases). This CDR3 contains 15 residues. CDR1 is SEHNR and CDR2 is FQNEAQ in the germline V gene (reference sequence). V was cut by 6 bases and J by 4 bases, with 15 bases left in between. CDR3 DNA: TGTGCCAGCAGTACAACGGGGGGGATTAATGAAAAACTGTTTTTT. This translates into CASSTTGGINEKLFF.

The gene calls are TRBV18 and TRBJ1-1; 9 bases are shared with TRBD1. V was clipped by 6 bases and J by 11 bases; unmatched bases: 22. The CDR3 is made up of 17 amino acids. Germline V CDR1 and CDR2: KGHSH, LQKENI. Here the CDR3 DNA reads TGTGCCAGCTCCCTTTCTACCGGGACAGGGAGTTCGGAGAGCGCTTTCTTT. This encodes CASSLSTGTGSSESAFF.

V gene TRBV19 combines with J gene TRBJ2-2; D call uncertain. The CDR3 totals 12 residues. Germline assignment: CDR1 LNHDA and CDR2 SQIVND (reference sequence). V was pared by 5 bases and J by 5 bases, with 6 bases between. The CDR3 protein is CASSRLTGELFF. Written as DNA, the CDR3 is TGTGCCAGTAGTCGGCTGACCGGGGAGCTGTTTTTT. Looking up the rest from reference TRBV19 and TRBJ2-2 gives the full variable domain: DGGITQSPKYLFRKEGQNVTLSCEQNLNHDAMYWYRQDPGQGLRLIYYSQIVNDFQKGDIAEGYSVSREKKESFPLTVTSAQKNPTAFYLCASSRLTGELFFGEGSRLTVL.

The chain has TRBV27 and TRBJ1-4; TRBD1 matches 7 bases. The trim removed 3 bases at V and 4 bases at J, leaving 2 bases unmatched. This CDR3 is built from 14 residues. Germline loops: CDR1 MNHEY, CDR2 SMNVEV (reference sequence). The CDR3 DNA is TGTGCCAGCAGTTTCGACAGGGATAATGAAAAACTGTTTTTT. Translating it yields CASSFDRDNEKLFF.